Each of the 17 T cell receptor beta chains below was sequenced from the same sample in a study of human T cells and chemical hapten exposure. The time point here: pre-sensitization, week 0. Treatment noted: therapeutic diphenylcyclopropenone sensitization with weekly scalp DPC. TCRdb reprocessed the RACE reads via MiXCR and lists one record per CDR3 protein. The sample lists roughly 250,000 distinct CDR3 sequences; 7.5% to 10% were seen once. Sequencing used whole blood, obtained in connection with sensitization to the hapten diphenylcyclopropenone (DPC). These receptors all come from a woman in her thirties or forties with alopecia areata. Some clones in this sample may be carry-over from other donors' samples.

The chain joins TRBV9 to TRBJ2-3, with 8 bases lining up with TRBD2. The V gene's germline CDR1 is SGDLS and CDR2 YYNGEE. With 4 bases clipped from V and 4 bases from J, the junction kept 17 bases outside the gene matches. The CDR3 has 18 residues. For the CDR3, the DNA is TGTGCCAGCAGCCCCACGGGGGGGGCATTTACCAGCCCAGATACGCAGTATTTT. The encoded protein is CASSPTGGAFTSPDTQYF.

V gene TRBV28 combines with J gene TRBJ1-1; D unresolved. This CDR3 has 13 residues. The germline V and J ends were trimmed by 2 bases and 11 bases, with 15 bases remaining between them. Germline V CDR1 and CDR2: MDHEN, SYDVKM. The DNA of the CDR3 is TGTGCCAGCAGTTTACGATCTCCAGGCCTGGCTTTCTTT. Translating gives CASSLRSPGLAFF.

The chain carries TRBV2 and TRBJ2-2; the D gene is possibly TRBD1 (6 bases). V lost 6 bases and J lost 6, with 17 bases in between. Germline V lookup: CDR1 SNHLY, CDR2 FYNNEI. The CDR3 is made up of 15 amino acids. The chain's CDR3 is CASSVRQAKAGELFF. CDR3 sequence (DNA): TGTGCCAGCAGCGTCCGACAGGCTAAGGCCGGGGAGCTGTTTTTT.

This chain links TRBV28 with TRBJ1-1, with TRBD1 identical over 8 bases. Trimming at V came to 6 bases and at J to 3 bases, leaving 6 bases not matched to a gene. Looked up from germline, CDR1 is MDHEN and CDR2 is SYDVKM. The CDR3 is made up of 14 amino acids. The CDR3 here is CASRVLQGDTEAFF. The CDR3 DNA is TGTGCCAGCAGGGTTTTACAGGGGGACACTGAAGCTTTCTTT.

The chain is built from TRBV10-3 and TRBJ1-5; D gene ambiguous. The germline V gene has CDR1 ENHRY and CDR2 SYGVKD. V dropped 5 bases and J dropped 3 bases, with 8 bases sitting between them. This CDR3 comprises 13 residues. DNA for the CDR3: TGTGCCATCAGTACGTCCATCAATCAGCCCCAGCATTTT. Translated, it gives CAISTSINQPQHF.

This sequence joins TRBV18 and TRBJ2-7, with D tentatively TRBD1 (6 bases). The germline CDR1 and CDR2 sequences are KGHSH and LQKENI. V lost 0 bases, J lost 6 bases, and 12 bases lay in between. This CDR3 has 14 residues. The chain's CDR3 is CASSPPRTACEQYF. The CDR3 coding sequence is TGTGCCAGCTCACCACCCAGGACAGCCTGCGAGCAGTACTTC.

This rearrangement joins TRBV7-9 to TRBJ2-7; no clear D gene. V lost 1 base and J lost 3, with 13 bases in between. Germline-derived CDR1 and CDR2 are SEHNR and FQNEAQ (reference sequence). This CDR3 has 15 residues. The CDR3 loop is CASSLVSVKGYEQYF. CDR3 coding DNA: TGTGCCAGCAGCTTAGTGTCAGTGAAGGGCTACGAGCAGTACTTC.

A few counts support this clonotype. The rearrangement uses TRBV14 and TRBJ2-3; D is uncertain. Germline CDR1 SGHDN, CDR2 FVKESK. V was clipped by 1 base and J by 8 bases, with 7 bases between them. This CDR3 spans 12 amino acids. This CDR3 reads CASSQGVRTQYF. The CDR3 DNA sequence: TGTGCCAGCAGCCAAGGTGTTCGTACGCAGTATTTT.

This clonotype was seen a handful of times. The V gene is TRBV20-1, the J gene TRBJ2-3; D is ambiguous. The CDR3 is 14 amino acids. Germline loops: CDR1 DFQATT, CDR2 SNEGSKA (reference sequence). Trimming pared 5 bases from V and 0 bases from J, leaving 12 bases between. The CDR3 DNA reads TGCAGTGCTGCTGATATGTCAAGCACAGATACGCAGTATTTT. Protein: CSAADMSSTDTQYF.

This clonotype was seen repeatedly, ten times or more. The chain uses TRBV6-5 and TRBJ1-2; D perhaps matches TRBD1 (6 bases). V lost 6 bases and J lost 5, with 19 bases in between. The CDR3 totals 15 residues. Germline V gene data show CDR1 as MNHEY and CDR2 as SVGAGI. CDR3 nucleotide sequence: TGTGCCAGCAGCCCCCTTTGGACAGAGATTTATGGCTACACCTTC. Amino acids: CASSPLWTEIYGYTF.

This clonotype was counted a few times. The chain links TRBV6-2 or TRBV6-3 to TRBJ1-1; tentatively, D is TRBD1 (6 bases). V lost 0 bases to trimming and J lost 0 bases, with 11 bases between them. The CDR3 covers 16 residues. Germline CDR1 reads MNHEY; CDR2 reads SVGEGT. As DNA, the CDR3 is TGTGCCAGCAGTTACTCTGGGGGCAGCTTGAACACTGAAGCTTTCTTT. Translating gives CASSYSGGSLNTEAFF.

This clonotype was seen ten or more times. This chain joins TRBV7-8 and TRBJ2-7; TRBD1 is a possible D gene (6 bases). Deletions cut 7 bases from V and 0 bases from J, with 19 bases between. Germline V gives CDR1 SGHVS, CDR2 FQNEAQ. The CDR3 runs 16 residues. CDR3 nucleotide sequence: TGTGCCAGCACCCGGACAGTTGGCGGTAGCTCCTACGAGCAGTACTTC. It is translated as CASTRTVGGSSYEQYF.

In this sample, this clonotype turned up many times. The rearrangement uses TRBV12-3 or TRBV12-4 and TRBJ2-7; D may be TRBD1 (5 bases). CDR3 length equals 13 residues. V shed 5 bases and J shed 2 bases, with 10 bases lying between them. The CDR3 is CASSPQETYEQYF. In nucleotides, the CDR3 is TGTGCCAGCAGTCCACAGGAGACCTACGAGCAGTACTTC.

The V and J genes are TRBV28 and TRBJ2-7, with D hard to call. Per the germline V gene, CDR1 is MDHEN and CDR2 is SYDVKM. V was pared by 8 bases and J by 1 base, with 6 bases between. CDR3 size: 11 residues. CDR3 coding DNA: TGTGCCAGCGGGCAGTCCTACGAGCAGTACTTC. Translating gives CASGQSYEQYF.

This clonotype was observed a few times. V and J are TRBV9 and TRBJ1-3; the D is unclear. V dropped 3 bases and J dropped 0 bases, with 7 bases sitting between them. This CDR3 is built from 14 residues. Per the germline V gene, CDR1 is SGDLS and CDR2 is YYNGEE. The CDR3 bases are TGTGCCAGCAGCGAGGTGCTCTCTGGAAACACCATATATTTT. This encodes CASSEVLSGNTIYF.

The chain couples TRBV7-9 to TRBJ2-1; 8 bases fit TRBD1. Germline CDR1 SEHNR, CDR2 FQNEAQ (reference sequence). The CDR3 runs to 15 residues. The V gene end was trimmed by 3 bases and the J gene end by 8 bases; junction bases not matched to a gene: 9. In nucleotides, the CDR3 is TGTGCCAGCAGCTTCTCGACAGGGGAAAACGATGAGCAGTTCTTC. Translation gives CASSFSTGENDEQFF.

This clonotype has more than one count but fewer than ten. The rearrangement joins TRBV12-3 or TRBV12-4 to TRBJ1-3; D gene ambiguous. CDR3 length: 14 amino acids. Trimming removed 0 bases from V and 0 bases from J, with 3 bases in between. The CDR3 reads CASSLAVSGNTIYF. As DNA, the CDR3 is TGTGCCAGCAGTTTAGCGGTCTCTGGAAACACCATATATTTT.